This T cell receptor (beta chain) emerged from a study of PD-L1 blockade in urothelial cancer. Time point given: peripheral blood 6 weeks after treatment start. TCRdb's copy holds only in-frame clones and misses some; the assay was immunoSEQ multiplex PCR. The sample carries 120,000 or so clones, roughly 86% recorded once. Germline V gene sequence: CDR1 MRHNA, CDR2 SNTAGT. V shed 5 bases and J 0 bases; nucleotides not matched to a gene: 3. The CDR3 is made up of 14 amino acids. The sequencing here drew on PBMCs, taken around atezolizumab (anti-PD-L1) treatment. The sequence was collected from a man in his forties or fifties with urothelial cancer. This chain uses TRBV6-4 with TRBJ1-1; 7 bases agree with TRBD1. The CDR3 DNA reads TGTGCCAGCAGTCCAGGGGGAATGAACACTGAAGCTTTCTTT. Amino acids: CASSPGGMNTEAFF.